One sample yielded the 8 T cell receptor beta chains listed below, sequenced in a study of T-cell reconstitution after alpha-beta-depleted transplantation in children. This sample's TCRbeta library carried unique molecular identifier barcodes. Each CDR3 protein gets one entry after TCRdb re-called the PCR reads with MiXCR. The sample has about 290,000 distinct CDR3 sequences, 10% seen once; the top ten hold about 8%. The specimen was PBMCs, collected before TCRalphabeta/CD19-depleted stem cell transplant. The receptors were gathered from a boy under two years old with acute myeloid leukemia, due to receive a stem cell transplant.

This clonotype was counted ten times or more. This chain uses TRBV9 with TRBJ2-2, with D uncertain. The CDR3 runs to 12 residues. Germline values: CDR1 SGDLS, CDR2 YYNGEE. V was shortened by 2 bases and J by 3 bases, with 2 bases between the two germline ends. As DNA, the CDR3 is TGTGCCAGCAGCGTGCACACCGGGGAGCTGTTTTTT. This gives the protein CASSVHTGELFF.

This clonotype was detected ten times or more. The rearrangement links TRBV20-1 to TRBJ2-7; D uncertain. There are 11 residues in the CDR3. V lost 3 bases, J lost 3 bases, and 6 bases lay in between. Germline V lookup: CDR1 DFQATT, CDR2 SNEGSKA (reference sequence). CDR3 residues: CSASQFYEQYF. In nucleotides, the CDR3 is TGCAGTGCTAGCCAGTTCTACGAGCAGTACTTC.

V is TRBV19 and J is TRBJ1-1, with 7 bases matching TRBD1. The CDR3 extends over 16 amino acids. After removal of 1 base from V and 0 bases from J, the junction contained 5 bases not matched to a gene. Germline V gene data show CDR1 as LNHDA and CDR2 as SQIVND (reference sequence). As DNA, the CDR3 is TGTGCCAGTAGTATAGTAGGGGGCTACCTGAACACTGAAGCTTTCTTT. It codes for CASSIVGGYLNTEAFF.

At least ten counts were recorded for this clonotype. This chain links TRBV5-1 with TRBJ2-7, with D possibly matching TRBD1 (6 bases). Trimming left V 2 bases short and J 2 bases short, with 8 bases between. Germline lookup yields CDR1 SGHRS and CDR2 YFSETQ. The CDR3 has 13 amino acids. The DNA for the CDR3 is TGCGCCAGCAGCTTCAGGGGACCCTACGAGCAGTACTTC. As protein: CASSFRGPYEQYF.

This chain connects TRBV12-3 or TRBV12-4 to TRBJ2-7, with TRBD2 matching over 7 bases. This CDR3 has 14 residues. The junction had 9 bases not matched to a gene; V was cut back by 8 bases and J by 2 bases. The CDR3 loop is CASSGGHSPYEQYF. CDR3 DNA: TGTGCCAGCTCGGGAGGACACTCTCCCTACGAGCAGTACTTC.

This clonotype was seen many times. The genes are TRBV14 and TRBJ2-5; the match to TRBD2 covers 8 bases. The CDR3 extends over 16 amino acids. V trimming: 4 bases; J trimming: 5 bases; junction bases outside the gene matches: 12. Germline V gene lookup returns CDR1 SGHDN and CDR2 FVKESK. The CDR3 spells CASSLRTSTIRETQYF. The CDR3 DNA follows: TGTGCCAGCAGCCTCAGGACTAGCACCATCCGTGAGACCCAGTACTTC.

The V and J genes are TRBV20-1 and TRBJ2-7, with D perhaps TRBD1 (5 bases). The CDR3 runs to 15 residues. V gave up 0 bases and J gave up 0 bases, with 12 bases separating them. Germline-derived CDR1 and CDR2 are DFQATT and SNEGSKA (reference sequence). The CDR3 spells CSARDGRGRSYEQYF. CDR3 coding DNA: TGCAGTGCTAGAGATGGAAGGGGCCGCTCCTACGAGCAGTACTTC.

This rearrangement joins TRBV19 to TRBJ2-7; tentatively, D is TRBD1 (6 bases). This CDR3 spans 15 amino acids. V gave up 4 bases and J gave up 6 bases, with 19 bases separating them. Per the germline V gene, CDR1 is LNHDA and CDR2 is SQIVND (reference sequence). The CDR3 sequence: CASSTWTAARSEQYF. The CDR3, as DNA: TGTGCCAGTAGTACCTGGACAGCCGCGAGGTCCGAGCAGTACTTC.